This TCR beta chain was identified during a study of a mutant IDH1 vaccine in newly diagnosed glioma. At the level of the study: Vaccine administration was initiated 4-6 weeks following radiotherapy alone, or with temozolomide cycles. Sex distribution of treated patients was about 60% male and roughly 38% female; mean age was 40.4 years. Prior therapy was radiotherapy, temozolomide, or both; most received both.

CDR3 length: 13 amino acids. V was cut by 7 bases and J by 1 base, with 10 bases left in between. Germline V gene lookup returns CDR1 ENHRY and CDR2 SYGVKD. TCRdb keeps only in-frame clones here, not all; method: immunoSEQ multiplex PCR. The sample lists over 95,000 clones; roughly 90% were seen once. Specified time point: week 11, during vaccination. Topical imiquimod accompanied each vaccine dose, which consisted of 300 ug of mutant IDH1 20-mer peptide. Diagnosis in the donors showed new WHO grade 3 or 4 astrocytomas that were IDH1-mutant and ATRX-lost. In the case of this clone: Its antigen is currently unknown.

V and J are TRBV10-3 and TRBJ1-1; D is undetermined. This clonotype originated in a woman in her 50s with glioma. Sequenced here: PBMCs, sampled from a glioma patient whose treatment included an IDH1 peptide vaccine. In DNA, the CDR3 is TGTGCCATCACCCGATCAGCGAACACTGAAGCTTTCTTT. It is translated as CAITRSANTEAFF.